Included here is one TCR beta chain sequence, with context. What it binds is unknown. This sample was included in a study of chemoradiotherapy in HPV16-positive cancers. Study details: Candidate HPV-specific T-cell clones and common TCR motifs came from functional assays in a couple of HPV16-positive patients. Study results and limitations: Non-HPV-specific T cells did not expand in tumors during treatment, whereas candidate HPV-specific clones and E7-related motifs did. HPV-specific T cells were functionally defined from only two HPV16-positive patients.

After removal of 4 bases from V and 4 bases from J, the junction contained 7 bases not matched to a gene. Per the germline V gene, CDR1 is SQVTM and CDR2 is ANQGSEA. The CDR3 loop spans 14 amino acids. Libraries were prepared by immunoSEQ multiplex PCR; TCRdb keeps only in-frame clonotypes and omits some of them. The repertoire holds approximately 35,000 clones, with about 92% as singletons. The gene calls are TRBV29-1 and TRBJ1-3; 7 positions match TRBD1. The clonotype originates from a human donor with HPV-associated anogenital cancer. The sequencing here drew on blood, taken from a patient who underwent chemoradiotherapy. CDR3 loop: CSVAETGRGNTIYF. As DNA, the CDR3 is TGCAGCGTTGCGGAGACAGGGAGGGGAAACACCATATATTTT.